This TCR beta chain is from a study of T-cell memory formation after mild COVID-19. Study findings and constraints: SARS-CoV-2 specificity of second-wave clones peaking day 37 was unconfirmed. Pre-infection memory already had some responding clones, implying cross-reactive memory joined. Clones contracting over day 15 to 85 were CD4/CD8 balanced, with later expanders leaning CD4+.

On this clonotype: The target antigen is unknown.

The authors produced TCR alpha and TCR beta cDNA libraries with sample barcodes and UMIs by 5'RACE using constant-segment primers. MiXCR, applied by TCRdb to the 5' RACE reads, yields one record per CDR3 protein. The sample lists around 420,000 distinct CDR3 sequences, roughly 24% seen once, with 7.5% to 10% in the top ten. Trimming took 4 bases from V and 0 from J, leaving 13 bases between them. This CDR3 is 15 amino acids long. Germline V gene sequence: CDR1 ENHRY, CDR2 SYGVKD. The TCR was taken from an adult woman who had mild COVID-19 (a few samples of this study predate the infection). Cell type and time point are not known. The gene calls are TRBV10-3 and TRBJ2-7; D uncertain. The specimen sequenced was PBMCs or a T cell subset sorted from them (not recorded which). The CDR3 region is CAISVASSSSYEQYF. CDR3 DNA: TGTGCCATCAGTGTGGCTAGTTCAAGCTCCTACGAGCAGTACTTC.